The subject of this entry is one T cell receptor (beta chain). The antigen is undetermined. A read error may produce the germline difference seen at one junction end. Time point reported: pre-sensitization, week 0. Treatment in this sample: therapeutic diphenylcyclopropenone sensitization with weekly scalp DPC. This sample was taken from a study of human T cells and chemical hapten exposure. The library attached unique molecular identifiers to individual cDNA molecules. TCRdb independently ran MiXCR on the RACE reads; one entry per CDR3 protein. This sample has fewer than 350,000 distinct CDR3 sequences; around 7.7% occur once, and the top ten carry more than 0.95%. Whole-study results and caveats: Patch test score rose with PT1 expanded TCRs, significant at 8, 16, 32, not 4. With alopecia, donors may have immune responses unlike healthy people's. Once DPC sensitization occurred, TCRs above 1 in 1000 frequency showed no change.

Germline CDR1 and CDR2: DFQATT and SNEGSKA (reference sequence). The CDR3 loop spans 14 amino acids. The sequencing here drew on whole blood, taken in connection with sensitization to the hapten diphenylcyclopropenone (DPC). The rearrangement joins TRBV20-1 to TRBJ2-5, with 12 bases aligning to TRBD1. This sequence was found in a man younger than 35 with alopecia areata. Some clones in this sample may be carry-over from other donors' samples. The CDR3: CSARGTGGQKTQYF. As DNA, the CDR3 is TGCAGTGCTAGGGGGACAGGGGGCCAAAAGACCCAGTACTTC.